The table lists the clone carrying this T cell receptor beta chain with many counts. Its antigen is as yet unknown. V lost 2 bases to trimming and J lost 4 bases, with 8 bases between them. This CDR3 spans 13 amino acids. Germline V gene lookup returns CDR1 SGHTA and CDR2 FQGTGA. The sample is drawn from a study of quantifying T cell responses using KT2 cells. About the research overall: cDNA was made from DNase-treated RNA using alpha and beta constant primers. Whole-study findings and limits: KT2 clone alpha and beta sequence counts scaled linearly with input KT2 cell number.

KT2 cells were mixed with fixed PBMC numbers at varying ratios. An oligo carrying a UMI was ligated to the cDNA 3' end. First-round PCR used 3 to 4 cycles and beta primers RC1.1 and RC1.2 covering TRBC1 and TRBC2. TCRdb reprocessed the UMI-ligation and nested PCR reads via MiXCR and lists one record per CDR3 protein. This table holds 25,000 to 35,000 distinct CDR3 sequences, more than 7% found once. The receptor was isolated from a human donor. This chain uses TRBV7-3 with TRBJ1-1; D uncertain. Sequencing used PBMCs spiked with cells of the T cell clone KT2. The DNA for the CDR3 is TGTGCCAGCAGCTTACACGGACCCACTGAAGCTTTCTTT. Translation gives CASSLHGPTEAFF.